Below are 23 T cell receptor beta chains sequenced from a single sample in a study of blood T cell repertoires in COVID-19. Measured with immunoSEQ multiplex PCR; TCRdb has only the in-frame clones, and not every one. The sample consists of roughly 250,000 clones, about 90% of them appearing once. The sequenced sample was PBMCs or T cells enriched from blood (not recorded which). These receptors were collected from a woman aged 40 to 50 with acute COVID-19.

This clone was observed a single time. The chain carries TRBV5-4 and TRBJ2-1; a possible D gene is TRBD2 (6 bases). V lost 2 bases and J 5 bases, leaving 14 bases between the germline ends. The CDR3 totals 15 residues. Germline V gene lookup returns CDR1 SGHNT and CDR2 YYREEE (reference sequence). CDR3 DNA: TGTGCCAGCAGCTTCGGTCGGGAGAGAAACAATGAGCAGTTCTTC. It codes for CASSFGRERNNEQFF.

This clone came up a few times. Here the CDR3 DNA reads TGTGCCACCAGCAAAGATTCGGGAGCCGCCGTAAACTATGGCTACACCTTC. It translates to CATSKDSGAAVNYGYTF. This chain links TRBV15 with TRBJ1-2; D remains ambiguous. Germline V gene lookup returns CDR1 LNHNV and CDR2 YYDKDF (reference sequence). This CDR3 has 17 amino acids. Trimming left V 4 bases short and J 2 bases short, with 20 bases between.

CDR3 nucleotide sequence: TGTGCCAGCAGTGCCTCCGGGACTAGCGGGAACAATGAGCAGTTCTTC. It codes for CASSASGTSGNNEQFF. This chain links TRBV6-1 with TRBJ2-1, with TRBD2 matching over 13 bases. After removal of 4 bases from V and 5 bases from J, the junction contained 5 bases not matched to a gene. The CDR3 totals 16 residues. CDR1 and CDR2 from the germline V gene are MNHNS and SASEGT.

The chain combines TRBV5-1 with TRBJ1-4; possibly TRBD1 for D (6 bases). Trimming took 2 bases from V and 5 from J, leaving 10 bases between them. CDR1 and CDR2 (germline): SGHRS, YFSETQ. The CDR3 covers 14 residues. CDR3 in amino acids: CASSFMQGNEKLFF. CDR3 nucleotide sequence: TGCGCCAGCAGCTTTATGCAGGGGAATGAAAAACTGTTTTTT.

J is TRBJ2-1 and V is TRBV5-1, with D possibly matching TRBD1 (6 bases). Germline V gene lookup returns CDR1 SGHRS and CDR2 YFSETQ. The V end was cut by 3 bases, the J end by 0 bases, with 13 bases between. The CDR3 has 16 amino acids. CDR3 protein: CASSWTAESSYNEQFF. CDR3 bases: TGCGCCAGCAGCTGGACAGCGGAGAGCTCCTACAATGAGCAGTTCTTC.

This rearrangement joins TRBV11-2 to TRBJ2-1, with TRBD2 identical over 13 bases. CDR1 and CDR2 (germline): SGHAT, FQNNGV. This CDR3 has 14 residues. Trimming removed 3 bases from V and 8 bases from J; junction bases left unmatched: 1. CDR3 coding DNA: TGTGCCAGCAGCTTCACTAGCGGGAGGGATGAGCAGTTCTTC. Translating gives CASSFTSGRDEQFF.

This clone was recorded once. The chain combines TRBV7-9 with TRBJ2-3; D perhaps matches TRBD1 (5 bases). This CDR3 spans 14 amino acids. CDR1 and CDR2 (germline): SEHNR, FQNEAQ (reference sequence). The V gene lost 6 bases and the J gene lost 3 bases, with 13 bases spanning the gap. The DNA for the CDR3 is TGTGCCAGCAGACGAACAGGAGTGACAGATACGCAGTATTTT. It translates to CASRRTGVTDTQYF.

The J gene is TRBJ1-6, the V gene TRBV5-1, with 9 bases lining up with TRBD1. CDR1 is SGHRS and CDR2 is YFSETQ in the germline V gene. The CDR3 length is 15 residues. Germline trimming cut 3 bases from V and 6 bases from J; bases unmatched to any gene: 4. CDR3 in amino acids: CASSWTGASNSPLHF. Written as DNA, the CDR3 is TGCGCCAGCAGCTGGACAGGGGCAAGTAATTCACCCCTCCACTTT.

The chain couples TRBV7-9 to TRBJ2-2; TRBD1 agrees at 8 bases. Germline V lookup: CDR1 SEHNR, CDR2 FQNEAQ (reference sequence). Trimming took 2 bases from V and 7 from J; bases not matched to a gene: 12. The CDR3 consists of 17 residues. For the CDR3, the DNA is TGTGCCAGCAGCTTAACCCCGGGCAGGGGGCAGGTCGGGGAGCTGTTTTTT. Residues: CASSLTPGRGQVGELFF. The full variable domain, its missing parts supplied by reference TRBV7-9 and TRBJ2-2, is DTGVSQNPRHKITKRGQNVTFRCDPISEHNRLYWYRQTLGQGPEFLTYFQNEAQLEKSRLLSDRFSAERPKGSFSTLEIQRTEQGDSAMYLCASSLTPGRGQVGELFFGEGSRLTVL.

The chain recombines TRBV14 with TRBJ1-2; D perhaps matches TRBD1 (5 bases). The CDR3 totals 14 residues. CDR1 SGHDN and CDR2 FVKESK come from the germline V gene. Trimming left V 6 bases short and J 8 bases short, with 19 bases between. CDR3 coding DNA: TGTGCCAGCAGTCCCACCGCGGGGCTCAGGGGCTACACCTTC. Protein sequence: CASSPTAGLRGYTF.

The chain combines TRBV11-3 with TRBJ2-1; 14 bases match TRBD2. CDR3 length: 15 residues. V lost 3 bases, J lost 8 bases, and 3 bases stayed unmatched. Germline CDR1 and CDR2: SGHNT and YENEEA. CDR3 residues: CASSFGTSGSDEQFF. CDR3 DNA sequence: TGTGCCAGCAGCTTCGGGACTAGCGGGAGCGATGAGCAGTTCTTC.

CDR3 protein: CASSQVGRGSGRAFEQFF. In nucleotides, the CDR3 is TGTGCCAGCAGCCAAGTGGGACGAGGGAGCGGGAGGGCCTTTGAGCAGTTCTTC. The gene calls are TRBV14 and TRBJ2-1; 10 positions match TRBD2. With V trimmed by 1 base and J by 9 bases, 15 bases remained unmatched. There are 18 residues in the CDR3. The germline CDR1 and CDR2 sequences are SGHDN and FVKESK.

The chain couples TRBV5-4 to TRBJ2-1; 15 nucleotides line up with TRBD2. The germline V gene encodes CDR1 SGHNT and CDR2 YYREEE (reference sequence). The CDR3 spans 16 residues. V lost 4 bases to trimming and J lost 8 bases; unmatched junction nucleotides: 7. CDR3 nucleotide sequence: TGTGCCAGCAGCCCACGGACTAGCGGGAGGGCCGATGAGCAGTTCTTC. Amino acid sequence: CASSPRTSGRADEQFF.

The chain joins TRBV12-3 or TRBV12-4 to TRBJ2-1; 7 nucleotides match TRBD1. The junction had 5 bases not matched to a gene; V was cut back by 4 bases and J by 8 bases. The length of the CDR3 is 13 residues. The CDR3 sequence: CASSSGTEDEQFF. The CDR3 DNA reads TGTGCCAGCAGTTCCGGGACAGAGGATGAGCAGTTCTTC.

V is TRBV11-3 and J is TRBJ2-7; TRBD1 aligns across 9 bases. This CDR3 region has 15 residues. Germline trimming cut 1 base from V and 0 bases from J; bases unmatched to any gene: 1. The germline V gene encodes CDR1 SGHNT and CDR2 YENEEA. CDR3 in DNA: TGTGCCAGCAGCTTAGGACAGGGGGACTCCTACGAGCAGTACTTC. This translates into CASSLGQGDSYEQYF.

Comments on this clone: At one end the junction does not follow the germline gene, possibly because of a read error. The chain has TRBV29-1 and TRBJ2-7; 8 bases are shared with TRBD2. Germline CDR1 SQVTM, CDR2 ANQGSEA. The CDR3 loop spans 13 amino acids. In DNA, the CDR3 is TGCAGCGTTGAAGTCAGTACGGGAGGGCCCTTAAACTTC. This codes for CSVEVSTGGPLNF.

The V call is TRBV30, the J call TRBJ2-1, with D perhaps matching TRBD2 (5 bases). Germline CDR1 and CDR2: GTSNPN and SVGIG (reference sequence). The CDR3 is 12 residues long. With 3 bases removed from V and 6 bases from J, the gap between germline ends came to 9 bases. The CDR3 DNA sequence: TGTGCCTGGAGGGAAACTAGCAATGAGCAGTTCTTC. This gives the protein CAWRETSNEQFF.

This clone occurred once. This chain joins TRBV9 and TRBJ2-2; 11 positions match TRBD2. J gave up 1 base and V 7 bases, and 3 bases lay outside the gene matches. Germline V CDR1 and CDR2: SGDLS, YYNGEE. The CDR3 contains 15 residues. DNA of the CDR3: TGTGCCAGCTCCGGGACTAGCGGGAACACCGGGGAGCTGTTTTTT. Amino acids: CASSGTSGNTGELFF.

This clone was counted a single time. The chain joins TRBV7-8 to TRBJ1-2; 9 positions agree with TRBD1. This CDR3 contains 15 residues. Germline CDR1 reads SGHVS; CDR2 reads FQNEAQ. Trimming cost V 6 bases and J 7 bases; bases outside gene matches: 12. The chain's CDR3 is CASSQTGTGSSGYTF. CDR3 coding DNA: TGTGCCAGCAGTCAGACCGGGACAGGGTCTTCTGGCTACACCTTC.

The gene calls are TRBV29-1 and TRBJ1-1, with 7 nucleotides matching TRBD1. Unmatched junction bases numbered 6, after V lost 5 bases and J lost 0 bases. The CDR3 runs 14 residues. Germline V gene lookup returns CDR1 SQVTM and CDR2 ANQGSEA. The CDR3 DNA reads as TGCAGCGTTCAAAGACAGGGAGTGAACACTGAAGCTTTCTTT. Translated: CSVQRQGVNTEAFF.

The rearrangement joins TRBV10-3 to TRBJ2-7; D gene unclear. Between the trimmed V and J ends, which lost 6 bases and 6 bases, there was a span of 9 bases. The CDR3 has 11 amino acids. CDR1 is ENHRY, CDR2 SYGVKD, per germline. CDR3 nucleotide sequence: TGTGCCATCAGCGCACTCGGCGAGCAGTACTTC. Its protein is CAISALGEQYF.

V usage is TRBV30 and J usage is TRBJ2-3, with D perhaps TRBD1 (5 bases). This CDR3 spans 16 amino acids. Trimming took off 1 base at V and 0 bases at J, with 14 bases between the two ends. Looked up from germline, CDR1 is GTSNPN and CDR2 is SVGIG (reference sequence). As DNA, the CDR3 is TGTGCCTGGAGTGCCCTGGGGCAGCCTAGCACAGATACGCAGTATTTT. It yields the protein CAWSALGQPSTDTQYF.

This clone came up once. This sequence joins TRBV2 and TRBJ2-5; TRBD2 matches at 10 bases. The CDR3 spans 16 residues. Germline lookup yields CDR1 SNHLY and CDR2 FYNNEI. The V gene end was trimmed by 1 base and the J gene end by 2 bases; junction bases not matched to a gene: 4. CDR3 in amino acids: CASSEGTSGRQETQYF. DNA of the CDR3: TGTGCCAGCAGTGAAGGGACTAGCGGAAGGCAAGAGACCCAGTACTTC.